The 10 T cell receptor beta chains in this list originate from one sample, sequenced in a study of regulatory T cells in long-lasting Graves disease. As to time point: newly diagnosed GD, antithyroid drugs for less than 3 months. From PBMCs, RNA was extracted and then used to make the TCR library. Arm-PCR of CDR3 regions and iRepertoire HTBI primers were the basis on which TCR beta libraries were built. TCRdb reprocessed the multiplex PCR reads with MiXCR, giving one entry per CDR3 protein. Of some 500,000 distinct CDR3 sequences listed, roughly 16% are singletons. These same records also appear under a second study, on T cells in Graves' hyperthyroidism and ophthalmopathy.

The sequences come from peripheral blood mononuclear cells (PBMCs), collected at new diagnosis, from a patient treated with antithyroid drugs. The receptors stem from a woman aged 35-65 years with Graves disease.

As for this clonotype: The junction and the germline gene differ at one end; a read error may be behind it. The chain has TRBV7-7 and TRBJ2-7; perhaps TRBD2 as D (5 bases). In germline, CDR1 is SSHAT, CDR2 FNYEAQ (reference sequence). CDR3 length equals 13 residues. Here the CDR3 reads CASSLSREGEQYF. The CDR3 nucleotides are TGTGCTAGCAGCCTGTCGAGGGAAGGCGAGCAGTACTTC.

This clonotype was counted at least ten times. CDR3 nucleotide sequence: TGTGCCAGCGGACTAGCGGGTGCAGATACGCAGTATTTT. This encodes CASGLAGADTQYF. The V and J genes are TRBV12-5 and TRBJ2-3; 11 positions match TRBD2. The germline V gene encodes CDR1 LGHNT and CDR2 FRNRAP. This CDR3 has 13 amino acids.

With respect to this clonotype: Being one base from a much bigger clone, this may be a read error. The CDR3 spells CSVGAGGKTGELFF. CDR3 coding DNA: TGCAGCGTTGGGGCAGGGGGGAAGACCGGGGAGCTGTTTTTT. V and J are TRBV29-1 and TRBJ2-2, with a possible D match to TRBD1 (7 bases). V was pared by 4 bases and J by 5 bases, with 14 bases between. The CDR3 covers 14 residues. Germline V gene data show CDR1 as SQVTM and CDR2 as ANQGSEA.

This clonotype was seen at least ten times. This chain joins TRBV5-1 and TRBJ2-1; 11 bases map to TRBD2. From germline, CDR1 is SGHRS and CDR2 YFSETQ. The CDR3 covers 16 residues. V lost 2 bases, J lost 7 bases, and 8 bases stayed unmatched. CDR3 nucleotide sequence: TGCGCCAGCAGCTTTCCTATAGCGGGGGGGAGGAATGAGCAGTTCTTC. It yields the protein CASSFPIAGGRNEQFF.

The chain carries TRBV6-2 or TRBV6-3 and TRBJ2-1; 7 bases are a match to TRBD2. V dropped 6 bases and J dropped 5; count of bases not matched to a gene: 10. The CDR3 contains 15 residues. Germline-derived CDR1 and CDR2 are MNHEY and SVGEGT. The CDR3 loop reads CASSAAGVHDNEQFF. The CDR3 DNA sequence: TGTGCCAGCAGCGCTGCGGGGGTCCACGACAATGAGCAGTTCTTC.

This clonotype has only a few counts. The chain joins TRBV7-6 to TRBJ2-2; TRBD2 matches at 12 bases. The CDR3 loop spans 17 amino acids. Germline loops: CDR1 SGHVS, CDR2 FNYEAQ. With 5 bases clipped from V and 0 bases from J, the junction kept 4 bases outside the gene matches. CDR3 nucleotides: TGTGCCAGCAGCGTCGGACTAGCGGGGACGAACACCGGGGAGCTGTTTTTT. Translating it yields CASSVGLAGTNTGELFF. Using reference TRBV7-6 and TRBJ2-2 for the parts outside the CDR3, the full variable domain is GAGVSQSPRYKVTKRGQDVALRCDPISGHVSLYWYRQALGQGPEFLTYFNYEAQQDKSGLPNDRFSAERPEGSISTLTIQRTEQRDSAMYRCASSVGLAGTNTGELFFGEGSRLTVL.

The chain recombines TRBV20-1 with TRBJ2-7; unclear D gene. This CDR3 contains 10 residues. Per germline, CDR1 DFQATT and CDR2 SNEGSKA (reference sequence). Deletions cut 6 bases from V and 5 bases from J, with 8 bases between. CDR3 sequence reads: CSARQDEQYF. CDR3 coding DNA: TGCAGTGCCAGGCAGGACGAGCAGTACTTC.

This clonotype was counted ten times or more. The chain employs TRBV3-1 and TRBJ1-2; unclear D gene. The V and J ends lost 4 bases and 2 bases respectively, with 8 bases between them. From germline, CDR1 is LGHDT and CDR2 YNNKEL (reference sequence). The CDR3 runs to 13 residues. The CDR3 loop is CASSPPINYGYTF. In DNA, the CDR3 is TGTGCCAGCAGCCCCCCTATCAACTATGGCTACACCTTC.

This clonotype was detected only a few times. This chain connects TRBV19 to TRBJ2-7, with 8 bases aligning to TRBD1. From germline, CDR1 is LNHDA and CDR2 SQIVND (reference sequence). Trimming removed 5 bases from V and 2 bases from J; junction bases left unmatched: 8. The CDR3 has 15 amino acids. For the CDR3, the DNA is TGTGCCAGTAGTCTCGACAGGGGTGACACCTACGAGCAGTACTTC. Protein sequence: CASSLDRGDTYEQYF.

This clonotype occurred many times. The chain has TRBV6-1 and TRBJ1-1, with no clear D. CDR1 and CDR2 (germline): MNHNS, SASEGT. Trimming cost V 7 bases and J 6 bases, with 15 bases left between them. CDR3 length: 13 residues. The CDR3 region is CASTPPGVAEAFF. CDR3 nucleotide sequence: TGTGCCAGCACCCCCCCCGGGGTGGCTGAAGCTTTCTTT.